Reported below is one TCR beta chain. The data originate from a study of blood T cells in healthy people across ages. Sample-barcoded 5' priming and a J-beta primer mix drove a second PCR of about 6 to 12 cycles. TCRdb re-derived calls from the 5' RACE reads in MiXCR, one entry per CDR3 protein. The sample has approximately 1,700,000 distinct CDR3 sequences, around 42% seen once. This CDR3 has 15 amino acids. V lost 3 bases and J lost 11; bases outside the gene matches: 9. CDR1 SGHVS and CDR2 FQNEAQ come from the germline V gene. This receptor was identified in a human donor in good health. The sequenced material came from blood. This chain links TRBV7-8 with TRBJ2-1, with 11 positions matching TRBD2. The CDR3 nucleotides read TGTGCCAGCAGCTTGTACCGGGTAGCGGGGGGGAAGCAGTTCTTC. As protein: CASSLYRVAGGKQFF.